The rows below give T cell receptor beta chains drawn from one sample of a study of CD8+ T cells in alopecia areata. Only in-frame clones appear in the TCRdb table, and some are missing; sequencing was by immunoSEQ multiplex PCR. The table has under 300,000 clones, around three fifths seen once. Here the sequenced sample was CD4+ T cells sorted from blood, taken around week 54, from a patient treated with tofacitinib. These receptors were collected from a human donor with alopecia areata. CDR3s leave out the opening cysteine and the closing phenylalanine or tryptophan. For some rows the clone size is stated as once, few or many, or as a class when expanded; others skip it.

V	size	J	CDR3
TRBV19	few	TRBJ1-2	ASSPRDNYGYT
TRBV5-4	.	TRBJ2-2	ASTVDRGKTGELF
TRBV23-1	few	TRBJ2-7	VPRPNAYEQY
TRBV14	.	TRBJ2-4	ASSQEWGAKNIQY
TRBV19	.	TRBJ1-5	ASSKTGDNQPQH
TRBV30	few	TRBJ1-1	AWETGLNTEAF
TRBV19	.	TRBJ1-2	ASSINRGQDGYT
TRBV5-1	.	TRBJ2-1	ASSGDFEQF
TRBV29-1	.	TRBJ2-5	SVSVGARETQY
TRBV18	.	TRBJ1-5	ASSPDTNQPQH
TRBV7-9	.	TRBJ2-1	ASSLDTLYNEQF
TRBV6-5	.	TRBJ2-1	ATALAGGDNEQF
TRBV29-1	once	TRBJ1-2	SGGTDYGYT
TRBV18	.	TRBJ1-5	ASSPDQNQPQH
TRBV30	.	TRBJ2-2	AFRPGQINTGELF
TRBV30	.	TRBJ1-1	ASPGGGNTEAF
TRBV2	few	TRBJ2-1	ASSRRAGTGFGNEQF
TRBV4-3	once	TRBJ2-5	ASSQDLQPQETQY
TRBV25-1	.	TRBJ2-2	ASSALTGPSGELF
TRBV6-6	.	TRBJ2-7	ASSKDRGSEQY
TRBV19	.	TRBJ2-6	ASKSGIGANVLT
TRBV19	.	TRBJ1-2	ASSLTGDGYT